Below are 10 T cell receptor beta chains sequenced from a single sample in a study of human T cells and chemical hapten exposure. Specified time point: pre-sensitization, week 0. Treatment in this sample: therapeutic diphenylcyclopropenone sensitization with weekly scalp DPC. TCRdb ran MiXCR on the RACE reads and lists one entry per CDR3 protein. The sample holds about 380,000 distinct CDR3 sequences, less than 6.5% seen once. The sequences come from whole blood, collected in connection with sensitization to the hapten diphenylcyclopropenone (DPC). The source is a woman aged 45-60 years with alopecia areata. Some clones in this sample may be carry-over from other donors' samples.

The chain employs TRBV12-3 or TRBV12-4 and TRBJ2-3, with D perhaps matching TRBD1 (6 bases). V was cut by 6 bases and J by 7 bases, with 14 bases left in between. The CDR3 has 13 amino acids. The CDR3 loop is CASSSLGGNTQYF. CDR3 DNA: TGTGCCAGCAGCTCCCTAGGGGGTAATACGCAGTATTTT.

This clonotype was found a few times. In nucleotides, the CDR3 is TGCAGCGTTTCTTTGCCGGGGTTCACAGATACGCAGTATTTT. This encodes CSVSLPGFTDTQYF. The chain is built from TRBV29-1 and TRBJ2-3, with TRBD2 as a possible D gene (5 bases). The germline gives CDR1 SQVTM, CDR2 ANQGSEA. This CDR3 spans 14 amino acids. V was cut by 5 bases and J by 2 bases, with 14 bases left in between.

V is TRBV7-2 and J is TRBJ2-1; 7 positions match TRBD1. Per the germline V gene, CDR1 is SGHTA and CDR2 is FQGNSA. The CDR3 is made up of 14 amino acids. With V trimmed by 1 base and J by 10 bases, 7 bases remained unmatched. CDR3 sequence reads: CASSLGGTGEEQFF. The DNA of the CDR3 is TGTGCCAGCAGCTTAGGCGGAACAGGGGAGGAGCAGTTCTTC.

The table lists this clonotype with a few counts. The genes are TRBV7-6 and TRBJ2-7, with a weak D call TRBD1 (6 bases). The V end was cut by 5 bases, the J end by 6 bases, with 14 bases between. Germline V lookup: CDR1 SGHVS, CDR2 FNYEAQ. The CDR3 runs 13 residues. CDR3 DNA sequence: TGTGCCAGCAGCCCGCTCACAGGGTCCGAGCAGTACTTC. This sequence encodes CASSPLTGSEQYF.

V is TRBV3-1 and J is TRBJ1-2; D gene ambiguous. CDR3 length: 12 residues. CDR1 and CDR2 from the germline V gene are LGHDT and YNNKEL (reference sequence). The V end lost 5 bases, the J end lost 8 bases, and 12 bases lay between the germline ends. CDR3 DNA: TGTGCCAGCAGCTCTGGGCGAGAGGGCTACACCTTC. This encodes CASSSGREGYTF.

Ten or more counts support this clonotype. The chain has TRBV11-3 and TRBJ1-1; D is unresolved. The V end was cut by 3 bases, the J end by 1 base, with 6 bases between. Germline V gene lookup returns CDR1 SGHNT and CDR2 YENEEA. The length of the CDR3 is 13 residues. CDR3 residues: CASSFSGNTEAFF. The CDR3 DNA reads TGTGCCAGCAGCTTTTCAGGGAACACTGAAGCTTTCTTT.

There are many counts of this clonotype. This sequence joins TRBV2 and TRBJ1-1; D gene unclear. The CDR3 consists of 14 residues. The ends were cut back, 3 bases at V and 2 bases at J, with 10 bases in the middle. Germline V CDR1 and CDR2: SNHLY, FYNNEI. CDR3 region: CASSDVVGNTEAFF. CDR3 DNA: TGTGCCAGCAGTGATGTGGTAGGCAACACTGAAGCTTTCTTT.

This clonotype showed up many times. The chain combines TRBV14 with TRBJ2-1; D remains ambiguous. Looked up from germline, CDR1 is SGHDN and CDR2 is FVKESK. Trimming stripped 1 base from V and 16 bases from J, with 11 bases between. The CDR3 consists of 11 residues. The CDR3 sequence: CASSQGTVEFF. CDR3 sequence (DNA): TGTGCCAGCAGCCAAGGCACCGTAGAATTCTTC.

The table lists this clonotype with a few counts. V and J are TRBV28 and TRBJ2-3; 7 nucleotides line up with TRBD1. There are 14 residues in the CDR3. Germline V gene data show CDR1 as MDHEN and CDR2 as SYDVKM. With 7 bases clipped from V and 5 bases from J, the junction kept 9 bases outside the gene matches. The chain's CDR3 is CASTPDPGGDTQYF. CDR3 bases: TGTGCCAGCACCCCAGACCCAGGGGGAGATACGCAGTATTTT. The whole variable domain, remainder taken from reference TRBV28 and TRBJ2-3, is DVKVTQSSRYLVKRTGEKVFLECVQDMDHENMFWYRQDPGLGLRLIYFSYDVKMKEKGDIPEGYSVSREKKERFSLILESASTNQTSMYLCASTPDPGGDTQYFGPGTRLTVL.

As to this clonotype: One end of the junction fails to match germline, which may point to a read error. The chain carries TRBV29-1 and TRBJ2-1; D might be TRBD2 (6 bases). Germline lookup yields CDR1 SQVTM and CDR2 ANQGSEA. The CDR3 extends over 11 amino acids. CDR3: CSAGNRDWYYF. The CDR3 nucleotides read TGCAGCGCCGGGAACCGGGACTGGTACTACTTC.